This record covers a single TCR beta chain. Its antigen remains unknown. Not a single patient had been given any form of treatment at any point before undergoing thyroid surgery. The data are from a study of metastatic and nonmetastatic thyroid tumors. Overall study: The authors compared repertoires across blood and tumor or nodule tissue from malignant and benign thyroid patients.

The CDR3 has 15 amino acids. V lost 8 bases, J lost 0 bases, and 14 bases lay in between. Per the germline V gene, CDR1 is MNHEY and CDR2 is SVGEGT. Overall study findings and caveats: Benign nodules reportedly had significantly lower TCR beta diversity than malignant thyroid tumors in blood and tumor.

TCRdb reprocessed the PCR reads using MiXCR. The table records about 13,000 clones, 23% of them present only once. Material for sequencing was blood. The V call is TRBV6-2 or TRBV6-3, the J call TRBJ2-1; no definite D call. The TCR comes from a female donor with papillary thyroid cancer or a benign thyroid nodule (not recorded which). Some clones in this sample may be carry-over from other donors' samples. The CDR3 region is CASLLSPSSYNEQFF. The CDR3 nucleotides are TGTGCCAGCCTGCTTTCTCCGAGCTCCTACAATGAGCAGTTCTTC.